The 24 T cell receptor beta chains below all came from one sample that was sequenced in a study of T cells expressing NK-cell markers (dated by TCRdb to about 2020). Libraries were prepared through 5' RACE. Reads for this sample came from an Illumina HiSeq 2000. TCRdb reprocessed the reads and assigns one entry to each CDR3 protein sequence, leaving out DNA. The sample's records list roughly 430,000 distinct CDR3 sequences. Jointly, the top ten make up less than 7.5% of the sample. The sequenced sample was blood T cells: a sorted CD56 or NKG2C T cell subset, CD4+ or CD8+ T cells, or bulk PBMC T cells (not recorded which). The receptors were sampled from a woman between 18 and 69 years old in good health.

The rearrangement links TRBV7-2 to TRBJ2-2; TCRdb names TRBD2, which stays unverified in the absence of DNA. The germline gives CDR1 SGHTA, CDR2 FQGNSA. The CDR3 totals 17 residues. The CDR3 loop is CASSSTSGRGNTGELFF.

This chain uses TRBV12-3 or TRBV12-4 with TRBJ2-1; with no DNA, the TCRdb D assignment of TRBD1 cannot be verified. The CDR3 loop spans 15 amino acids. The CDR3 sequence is CASSRLQGGYNEQFF.

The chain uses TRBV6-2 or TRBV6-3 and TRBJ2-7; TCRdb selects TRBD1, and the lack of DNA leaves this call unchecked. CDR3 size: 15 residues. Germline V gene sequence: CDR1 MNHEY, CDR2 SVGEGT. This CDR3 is CASSYIGDQSYEQYF.

The CDR3 protein is CASSLTPGDTEAFF. This chain connects TRBV7-2 to TRBJ1-1; TCRdb gives TRBD1 as the D gene, but with no DNA this cannot be confirmed. The germline V gene encodes CDR1 SGHTA and CDR2 FQGNSA. This CDR3 contains 14 residues.

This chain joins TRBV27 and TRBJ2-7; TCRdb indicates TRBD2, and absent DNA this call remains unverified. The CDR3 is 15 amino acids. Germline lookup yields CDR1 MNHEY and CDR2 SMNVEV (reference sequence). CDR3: CASSAGTSGEREQYF.

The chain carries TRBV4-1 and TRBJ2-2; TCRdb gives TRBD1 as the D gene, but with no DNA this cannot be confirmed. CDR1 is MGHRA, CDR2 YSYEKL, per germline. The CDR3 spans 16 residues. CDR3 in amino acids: CASSSGTGDMTGELFF.

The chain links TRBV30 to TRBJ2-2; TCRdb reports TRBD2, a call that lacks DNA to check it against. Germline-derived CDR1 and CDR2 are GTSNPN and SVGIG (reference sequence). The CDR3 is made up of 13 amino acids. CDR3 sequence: CAWSGGLPGELFF.

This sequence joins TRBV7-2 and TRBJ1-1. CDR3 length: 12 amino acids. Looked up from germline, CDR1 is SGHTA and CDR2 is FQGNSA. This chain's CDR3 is CASSLEAGEAFF.

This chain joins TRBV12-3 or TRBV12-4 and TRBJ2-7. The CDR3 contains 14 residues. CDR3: CASSLHGNSYEQYF.

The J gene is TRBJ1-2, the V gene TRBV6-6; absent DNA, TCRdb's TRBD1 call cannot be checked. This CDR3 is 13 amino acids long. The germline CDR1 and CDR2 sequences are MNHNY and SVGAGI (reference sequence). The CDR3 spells CASTIAQGHGYTF.

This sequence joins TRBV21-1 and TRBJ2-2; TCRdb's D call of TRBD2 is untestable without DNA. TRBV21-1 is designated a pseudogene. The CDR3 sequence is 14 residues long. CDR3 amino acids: CAIKEREGAGELFF.

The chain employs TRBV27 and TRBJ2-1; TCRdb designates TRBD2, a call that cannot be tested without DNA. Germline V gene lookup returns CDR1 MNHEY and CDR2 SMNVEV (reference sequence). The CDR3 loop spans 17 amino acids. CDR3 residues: CASSSPSRIGSMHEQFF.

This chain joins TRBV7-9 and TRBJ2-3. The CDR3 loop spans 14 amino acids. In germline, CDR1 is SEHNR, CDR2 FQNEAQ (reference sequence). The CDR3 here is CASSLDSNTDTQYF. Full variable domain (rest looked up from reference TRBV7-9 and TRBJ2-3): DTGVSQNPRHKITKRGQNVTFRCDPISEHNRLYWYRQTLGQGPEFLTYFQNEAQLEKSRLLSDRFSAERPKGSFSTLEIQRTEQGDSAMYLCASSLDSNTDTQYFGPGTRLTVL.

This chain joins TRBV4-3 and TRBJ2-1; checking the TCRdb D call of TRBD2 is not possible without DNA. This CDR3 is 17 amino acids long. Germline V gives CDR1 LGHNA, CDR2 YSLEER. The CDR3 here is CASSQVGLAGGYNEQFF.

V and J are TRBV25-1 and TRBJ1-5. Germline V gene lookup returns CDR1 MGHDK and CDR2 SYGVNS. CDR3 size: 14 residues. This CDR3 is CASSDARTLGPQHF.

The CDR3 is CASSLSGRDTQYF. The V gene is TRBV11-2, the J gene TRBJ2-3; checking the TCRdb D call of TRBD2 is not possible without DNA. The CDR3 is made up of 13 amino acids. Germline V gives CDR1 SGHAT, CDR2 FQNNGV.

This CDR3 reads CASSDSTGTGASYEQYF. The chain links TRBV14 to TRBJ2-7; the D call from TCRdb, TRBD1, cannot be confirmed without DNA. The CDR3 has 17 residues. The germline V gene has CDR1 SGHDN and CDR2 FVKESK.

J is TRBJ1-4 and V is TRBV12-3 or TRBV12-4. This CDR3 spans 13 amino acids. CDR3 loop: CASSLAEGEKLFF.

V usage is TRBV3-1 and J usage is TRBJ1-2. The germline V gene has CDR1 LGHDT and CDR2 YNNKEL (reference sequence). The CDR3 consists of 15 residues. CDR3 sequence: CASSQATRGFWGYTF. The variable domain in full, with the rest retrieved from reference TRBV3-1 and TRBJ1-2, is DTAVSQTPKYLVTQMGNDKSIKCEQNLGHDTMYWYKQDSKKFLKIMFSYNNKELIINETVPNRFSPKSPDKAHLNLHINSLELGDSAVYFCASSQATRGFWGYTFGSGTRLTVV.

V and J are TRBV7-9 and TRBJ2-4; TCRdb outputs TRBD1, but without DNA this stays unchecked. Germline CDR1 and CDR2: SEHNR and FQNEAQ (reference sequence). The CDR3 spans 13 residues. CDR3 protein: CASSPGTGDIQYF. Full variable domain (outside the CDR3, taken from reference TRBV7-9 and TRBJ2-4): DTGVSQNPRHKITKRGQNVTFRCDPISEHNRLYWYRQTLGQGPEFLTYFQNEAQLEKSRLLSDRFSAERPKGSFSTLEIQRTEQGDSAMYLCASSPGTGDIQYFGAGTRLSVL.

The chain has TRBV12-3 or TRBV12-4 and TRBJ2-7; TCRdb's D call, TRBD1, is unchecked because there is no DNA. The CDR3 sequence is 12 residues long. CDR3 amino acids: CASSPRWFEQYF.

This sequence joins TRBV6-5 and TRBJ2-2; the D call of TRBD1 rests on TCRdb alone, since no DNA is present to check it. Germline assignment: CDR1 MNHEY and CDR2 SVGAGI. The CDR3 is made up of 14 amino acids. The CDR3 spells CASSYGGATGELFF.

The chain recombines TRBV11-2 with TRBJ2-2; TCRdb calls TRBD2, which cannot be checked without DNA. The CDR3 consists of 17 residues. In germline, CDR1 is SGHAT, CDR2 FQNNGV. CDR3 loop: CASSFGAGGGARGELFF.

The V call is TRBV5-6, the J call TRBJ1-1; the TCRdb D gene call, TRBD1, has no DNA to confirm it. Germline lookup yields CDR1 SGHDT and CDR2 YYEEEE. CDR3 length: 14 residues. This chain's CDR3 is CASSFIGGLPEAFF.